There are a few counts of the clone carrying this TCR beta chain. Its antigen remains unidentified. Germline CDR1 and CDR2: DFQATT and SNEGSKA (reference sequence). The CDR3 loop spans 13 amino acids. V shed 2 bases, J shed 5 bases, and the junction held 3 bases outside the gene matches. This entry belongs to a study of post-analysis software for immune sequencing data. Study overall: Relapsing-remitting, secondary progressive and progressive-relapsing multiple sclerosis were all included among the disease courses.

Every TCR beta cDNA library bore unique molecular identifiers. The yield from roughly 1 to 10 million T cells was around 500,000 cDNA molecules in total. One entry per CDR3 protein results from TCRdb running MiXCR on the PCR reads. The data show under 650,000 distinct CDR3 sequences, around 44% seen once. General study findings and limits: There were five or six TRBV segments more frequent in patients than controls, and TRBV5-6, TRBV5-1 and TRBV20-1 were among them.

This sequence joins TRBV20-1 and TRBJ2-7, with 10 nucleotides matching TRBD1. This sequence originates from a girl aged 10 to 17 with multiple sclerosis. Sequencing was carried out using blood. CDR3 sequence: CSARMTGGNEQYF. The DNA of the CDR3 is TGCAGTGCTAGAATGACAGGGGGCAACGAGCAGTACTTC.